This T cell receptor (beta chain) appears in the sequencing data of a study of a mutant IDH1 vaccine in newly diagnosed glioma. Study outcomes and limitations: Immune responses induced by the vaccine were seen in roughly 93% of patients, spanning multiple MHC alleles.

Sequencing was performed with immunoSEQ multiplex PCR; in TCRdb, only in-frame clones are kept and a portion is missing. The sample holds 80,000 to 100,000 clones, more than 65% seen once. Note on this clone: The antigen is undetermined.

Time point given: baseline, week 1 (first vaccination visit). Regarding treatment: pre-vaccination baseline after standard-of-care therapy. The astrocytomas were IDH1-mutant, ATRX-negative, and WHO grade 3 or 4. The CDR3 extends over 14 amino acids. Trimming at V came to 4 bases and at J to 8 bases, leaving 6 bases not matched to a gene. Germline V gene sequence: CDR1 WSHSY, CDR2 SAAADI. This receptor was taken from a man aged 35-49 years with glioma. Some clones in this sample may be carry-over from other donors' samples. The V call is TRBV10-2, the J call TRBJ1-4; 8 nucleotides align to TRBD1. This sample comprised PBMCs, obtained from a glioma patient treated with radiotherapy, temozolomide or both. CDR3 nucleotide sequence: TGCGCCAGCAGTGGTGGACAGGGCGACGAAAAACTGTTTTTT. Translated: CASSGGQGDEKLFF.